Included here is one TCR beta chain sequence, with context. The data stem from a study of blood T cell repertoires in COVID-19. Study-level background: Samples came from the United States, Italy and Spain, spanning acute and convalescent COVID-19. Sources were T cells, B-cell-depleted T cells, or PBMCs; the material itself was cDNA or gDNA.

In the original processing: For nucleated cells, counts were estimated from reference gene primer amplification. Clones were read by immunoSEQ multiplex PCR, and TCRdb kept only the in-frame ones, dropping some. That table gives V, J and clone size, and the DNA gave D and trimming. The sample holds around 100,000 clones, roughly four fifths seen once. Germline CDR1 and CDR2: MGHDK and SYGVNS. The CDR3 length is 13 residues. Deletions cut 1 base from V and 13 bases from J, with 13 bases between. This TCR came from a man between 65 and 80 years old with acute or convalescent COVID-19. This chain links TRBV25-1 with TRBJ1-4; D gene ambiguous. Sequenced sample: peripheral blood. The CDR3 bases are TGTGCCAGCAGTGAATTGATAGGATCAGGACTGTTTTTT. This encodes CASSELIGSGLFF. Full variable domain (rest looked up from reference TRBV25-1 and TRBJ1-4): EADIYQTPRYLVIGTGKKITLECSQTMGHDKMYWYQQDPGMELHLIHYSYGVNSTEKGDLSSESTVSRIRTEHFPLTLESARPSHTSQYLCASSELIGSGLFFGSGTQLSVL.